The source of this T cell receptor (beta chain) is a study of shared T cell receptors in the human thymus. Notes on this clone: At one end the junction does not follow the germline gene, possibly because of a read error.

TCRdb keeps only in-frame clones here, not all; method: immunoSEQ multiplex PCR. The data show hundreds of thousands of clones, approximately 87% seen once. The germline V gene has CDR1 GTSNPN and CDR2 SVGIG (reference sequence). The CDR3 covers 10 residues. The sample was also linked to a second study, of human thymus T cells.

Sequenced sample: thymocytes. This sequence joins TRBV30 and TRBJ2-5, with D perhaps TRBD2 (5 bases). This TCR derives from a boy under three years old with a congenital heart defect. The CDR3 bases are TGTGCCCGGAGCGGAGAGACCCAGTACTTC. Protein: CARSGETQYF.